This is a list of T cell receptor beta chains from one sample in a study of cytomegalovirus exposure and HLA in healthy donors. TCRdb keeps only in-frame clones here, not all; method: immunoSEQ multiplex PCR. The data contain about 68,000 clones, approximately 78% of them seen just once; the ten biggest clones take up 6.5%. Sequenced: PBMCs. These receptor sequences come from a human donor in good health. Each CDR3 is given with its conserved first and last residue. Fields, in order: D gene, V gene, clone size, J gene, CDR3 DNA, CDR3 protein. The D gene is left open where the match is weak. Clone size appears in some rows only: once, few, many, or a class for an expanded clone.

>-|TRBV2|-|TRBJ2-1
TGTGCCAGCAGTGATGGCGGGGTCAGCTCCTACAATGAGCAGTTCTTC
CASSDGGVSSYNEQFF
>TRBD1|TRBV5-1|-|TRBJ2-5
TGCGCCAGCAGCGTGACAGGGGGGGAGACCCAGTACTTC
CASSVTGGETQYF
>-|TRBV7-3|few|TRBJ2-2
TGTGCCAGCAGCTTAATAGGGGGGAACACCGGGGAGCTGTTTTTT
CASSLIGGNTGELFF
>TRBD2|TRBV9|once|TRBJ2-2
TGTGCCAGCAGCTACGGGACTAGCGGGGGTAGGGTCGGGGAGCTGTTTTTT
CASSYGTSGGRVGELFF
>-|TRBV5-6|-|TRBJ1-2
TGTGCCAGCAGCTTTAGGGGGGGCTATGGCTACACCTTC
CASSFRGGYGYTF
>-|TRBV6-5|-|TRBJ1-1
TGTGCCAGCAGTTACATAGGGGCGGCTTTCTTT
CASSYIGAAFF
>-|TRBV15|-|TRBJ2-2
TGTGCCACCAGCAAGGACAGCTACACCGGGGAGCTGTTTTTT
CATSKDSYTGELFF
>-|TRBV5-4|-|TRBJ2-3
TGTGCCAGCAGTGGAGGGGGGGCTCTGGATACGCAGTATTTT
CASSGGGALDTQYF
>-|TRBV10-3|-|TRBJ1-1
TGTGCCATCAGTGAGTCTGGGGAGGGGGGGAACACTGAAGCTTTCTTT
CAISESGEGGNTEAFF
>TRBD1|TRBV6-5|-|TRBJ2-7
TGTGCCAGCAGTAAACAGGGGACCTACGAGCAGTACTTC
CASSKQGTYEQYF
>TRBD1|TRBV13|-|TRBJ1-2
TGTGCCAGCAGCCTCCGACAGGGGTACGGCTACACCTTC
CASSLRQGYGYTF
>TRBD1|TRBV23-1|few|TRBJ2-1
TGCGCCAGCAGTCTTCCCCGGGACAGGGTCCACAATGAGCAGTTCTTC
CASSLPRDRVHNEQFF
>TRBD2|TRBV19|-|TRBJ2-1
TGTGCCAGTAGTAAAGGGACTAGCGGGGGGGCTAGGGAGCAGTTCTTC
CASSKGTSGGAREQFF
>-|TRBV6-1|few|TRBJ2-1
TGTGCCAGCAGTGGGGAGCGGTACAATGAGCAGTTCTTC
CASSGERYNEQFF
>-|TRBV6-5|-|TRBJ1-5
TGTGCCAGCAGTAGGGAGGGAGGGGGCAATCAGCCCCAGCATTTT
CASSREGGGNQPQHF
>TRBD1|TRBV6-6|-|TRBJ2-1
TGTGCCATCTCGGACAGGGGTACCAATGAGCAGTTCTTC
CAISDRGTNEQFF
>-|TRBV9|once|TRBJ2-1
TGTGCCAGCAGCGTAGGAACAGGTGTAGATGAGCAGTTCTTC
CASSVGTGVDEQFF
>-|TRBV19|-|TRBJ2-7
TGTGCCAGTAGTGATCGACTATCTGAGGCCACCCGGTACGAGCAGTACTTC
CASSDRLSEATRYEQYF
>TRBD1|TRBV27|-|TRBJ1-2
TGTGCCAGCAGTTTAGGGACAGGGGGCTATGGCTACACCTTC
CASSLGTGGYGYTF
>-|TRBV11-3|-|TRBJ2-1
TGTGCCAGCAGCTTAGACATTTCACGGGGGAGCTCCTACAATGAGCAGTTCTTC
CASSLDISRGSSYNEQFF
>-|TRBV15|-|TRBJ2-7
TGTGCCACCAGCAGAGACCCCCACTACGAGCAGTACTTC
CATSRDPHYEQYF
>TRBD1|TRBV5-1|-|TRBJ1-1
TGCGCCAGCAGACGGGTCACAGGGGGGAACACTGAAGCTTTCTTT
CASRRVTGGNTEAFF
>TRBD2|TRBV25-1|-|TRBJ2-7
TGTGCCAGCAATCTCCCACACGGGGGGGCCCCATACGAGCAGTACTTC
CASNLPHGGAPYEQYF
>-|TRBV5-5|-|TRBJ1-1
TGTGCCAGCAGCTTGCATGTGGGACAGAACACTGAAGCTTTCTTT
CASSLHVGQNTEAFF
>TRBD2|TRBV27|-|TRBJ2-7
TGTGCCAGCAGCCTGTCTAGCGGGGGTTACGAGCAGTACTTC
CASSLSSGGYEQYF
>-|TRBV2|-|TRBJ2-7
TGTGCCAGCAGCGGGCTGGGAGGCGAGCAGTACTTC
CASSGLGGEQYF
>TRBD2|TRBV9|-|TRBJ2-3
TGTGCCAGCAGCGACGGACTAGCGGGGGGGATCCCAGATACGCAGTATTTT
CASSDGLAGGIPDTQYF
>-|TRBV6-5|-|TRBJ2-7
TGTGCCAGCAGTTACTCGAGGGGGGACAGCACCTACGAGCAGTACTTC
CASSYSRGDSTYEQYF
>-|TRBV28|-|TRBJ2-7
TGTGCCAGCACCGAGGACAGATCCTCAACCTACGAGCAGTACTTC
CASTEDRSSTYEQYF
>TRBD1|TRBV29-1|-|TRBJ2-7
TGCAGCGTTGAACAGGGGGTTGGTTTATACGAGCAGTACTTC
CSVEQGVGLYEQYF
>-|TRBV2|-|TRBJ2-1
TGTGCCAGCAGACCTAATCGGGACAAAGCATGGCAGTTCTTC
CASRPNRDKAWQFF
>TRBD2|TRBV6-1|-|TRBJ2-5
TGTGCCAGCAGTGAGGGACTAGCGGGGGGTGAGACCCAGTACTTC
CASSEGLAGGETQYF
>TRBD2|TRBV4-3|-|TRBJ2-5
TGCGCCAGCAGCCAGGGAACTAGCGGGGGCCGTCAAGAGACCCAGTACTTC
CASSQGTSGGRQETQYF
>TRBD1|TRBV19|-|TRBJ2-5
TGTGCCAGTAGTACTTCACAGGGGAAGACCCAGTACTTC
CASSTSQGKTQYF
>-|TRBV2|-|TRBJ2-2
TGTGCCAGCAGCCCTAGCGAGGAGCTGTTTTTT
CASSPSEELFF